Listed here are 11 T cell receptor beta chains from one sample, sequenced in a study of PD-1 blockade in classical Hodgkin lymphoma. This table comes from immunoSEQ multiplex PCR, and its TCRdb copy is limited to in-frame clones, with some not included. The table includes fewer than 55,000 clones, 88% detected once. Following autologous stem cell transplantation, relapse occurred in every patient, and exposure to brentuximab vedotin varied. This sample comprised peripheral blood mononuclear cells (PBMCs), obtained at baseline. These receptors were collected from a human donor with classical Hodgkin lymphoma.

This rearrangement joins TRBV15 to TRBJ2-5; the D gene is possibly TRBD2 (5 bases). The germline CDR1 and CDR2 sequences are LNHNV and YYDKDF (reference sequence). The CDR3 has 19 residues. Trimming pared 1 base from V and 1 base from J, leaving 22 bases between. CDR3 DNA sequence: TGTGCCACCAGCAGAGGCGAAGCGGCGACCCCGCGGCCCCAAGAGACCCAGTACTTC. It yields the protein CATSRGEAATPRPQETQYF.

This chain uses TRBV28 with TRBJ1-4; maybe TRBD1 (5 bases). Germline CDR1 MDHEN, CDR2 SYDVKM. The V end lost 6 bases, the J end lost 16 bases, and 24 bases lay between the germline ends. The CDR3 sequence is 14 residues long. The CDR3 DNA sequence: TGTGCCAGCAGCCTTAGCCCGGATGGGGGAGTGGAGTTTTTT. It is translated as CASSLSPDGGVEFF.

V and J are TRBV21-1 and TRBJ2-7; no DNA check was done on the table's D call, TRBD1. TRBV21-1 is a pseudogene. The length of the CDR3 is 16 residues. The CDR3 here is CASSKGPDRGIYEQYF. The CDR3 bases are TGTGCCAGCAGCAAAGGTCCCGACAGGGGGATCTACGAGCAGTACTTC.

The rearrangement uses TRBV6-1 and TRBJ2-7; 10 bases align to TRBD1. Germline trimming cut 4 bases from V and 4 bases from J; bases unmatched to any gene: 4. CDR3 length: 14 amino acids. CDR1 MNHNS and CDR2 SASEGT come from the germline V gene. CDR3 region: CASSVGDRGYEQYF. The CDR3 bases are TGTGCCAGCAGTGTAGGGGACAGGGGTTACGAGCAGTACTTC.

The chain employs TRBV4-1 and TRBJ2-3; 12 nucleotides line up with TRBD2. Trimming removed 3 bases from V and 2 bases from J; junction bases left unmatched: 6. The CDR3 consists of 17 residues. Germline V gives CDR1 MGHRA, CDR2 YSYEKL. In DNA form, the CDR3 reads TGCGCCAGCAGCCAGAGTGGACTAGCGGGGACCACAGATACGCAGTATTTT. The encoded protein is CASSQSGLAGTTDTQYF.

This chain joins TRBV4-3 and TRBJ2-3, with a weak D call TRBD2 (6 bases). Germline V gives CDR1 LGHNA, CDR2 YSLEER. With 0 bases removed from V and 4 bases from J, the gap between germline ends came to 17 bases. The CDR3 has 17 residues. The CDR3 sequence: CASSQDRAGGRADTQYF. CDR3 in DNA: TGCGCCAGCAGCCAAGATCGTGCCGGGGGTAGGGCAGATACGCAGTATTTT.

CDR3 loop: CASRRLAGGADTQYF. CDR3 coding DNA: TGTGCCAGCAGGCGACTAGCGGGGGGCGCAGATACGCAGTATTTT. This chain connects TRBV2 to TRBJ2-3; 13 bases line up with TRBD2. There are 15 residues in the CDR3. CDR1 and CDR2 from the germline V gene are SNHLY and FYNNEI. Losses at the gene ends were 6 bases for V and 4 bases for J; bases not matched to a gene: 4. Filled out from reference TRBV2 and TRBJ2-3, the complete variable domain reads EPEVTQTPSHQVTQMGQEVILRCVPISNHLYFYWYRQILGQKVEFLVSFYNNEISEKSEIFDDQFSVERPDGSNFTLKIRSTKLEDSAMYFCASRRLAGGADTQYFGPGTRLTVL.

Concerning this clone itself: The junction shows a germline mismatch at one end, possibly a read error. This rearrangement joins TRBV6-1 to TRBJ2-5; D not resolved. CDR3 size: 19 residues. Looked up from germline, CDR1 is MNHNS and CDR2 is SASEGT. The CDR3 DNA sequence: TGTGCCAGCAGCGAAGGGTGGCCAGCCCTTCAAAGGTACCAAGAGACCCAGTACTTC. This sequence encodes CASSEGWPALQRYQETQYF.

The chain couples TRBV7-9 to TRBJ2-1, with 8 nucleotides matching TRBD2. This CDR3 region has 15 residues. Germline CDR1 and CDR2: SEHNR and FQNEAQ (reference sequence). V shed 4 bases, J shed 4 bases, and the junction held 6 bases outside the gene matches. CDR3 residues: CASSWSGRGYNEQFF. CDR3 nucleotide sequence: TGTGCCAGCAGCTGGAGCGGGAGAGGGTACAATGAGCAGTTCTTC.

The chain links TRBV2 to TRBJ2-7; D gene uncertain. CDR1 SNHLY and CDR2 FYNNEI come from the germline V gene. Deletions cut 6 bases from V and 3 bases from J, with 6 bases between. The CDR3 loop spans 11 amino acids. This chain's CDR3 is CASRASYEQYF. Written as DNA, the CDR3 is TGTGCCAGCAGGGCGAGCTACGAGCAGTACTTC.

V is TRBV13 and J is TRBJ2-5; D might be TRBD2 (6 bases). The germline V and J ends were trimmed by 1 base and 5 bases, with 8 bases remaining between them. CDR1 PRHDT and CDR2 FYEKMQ come from the germline V gene (reference sequence). The CDR3 covers 13 residues. CDR3 amino acids: CASSLEGRETQYF. CDR3 DNA: TGTGCCAGCAGCTTAGAGGGGAGGGAGACCCAGTACTTC.